These 7 T cell receptor beta chains originate from one sample sequenced in a study of T cell repertoires in cytomegalovirus infection. What these receptors recognize is not known. TCRdb reanalysed the reads using MiXCR and keeps one entry per CDR3 protein. The table includes 450,000 to 650,000 distinct CDR3 sequences, around 40% detected once. The sample in question was cultured PBMCs, obtained from culture after CMV antigen stimulation. Source of these receptors: a human donor in good health (CMV status not recorded). Some clones in this sample may be carry-over from other donors' samples.

Details on this clonotype: At one end, the junction sequence differs from germline, possibly due to a read error. The chain employs TRBV4-1 and TRBJ2-3; a possible D gene is TRBD2 (7 bases). The CDR3 extends over 17 amino acids. CDR1 is MGHRA and CDR2 is YSYEKL in the germline V gene. DNA for the CDR3: TGTGCCAGCAGCCAAGTCCGGGGGGCCCCTGGCACAGATACGCAGTATTTT. It specifies CASSQVRGAPGTDTQYF.

This clonotype was seen once. The chain couples TRBV6-4 to TRBJ2-1; no reliable D call. V gave up 2 bases and J gave up 3 bases, with 5 bases separating them. Germline values: CDR1 MRHNA, CDR2 SNTAGT. This CDR3 is 13 amino acids long. The CDR3 loop is CASSDQDYNEQFF. CDR3 DNA: TGTGCCAGCAGTGACCAGGACTACAATGAGCAGTTCTTC.

The chain carries TRBV20-1 and TRBJ2-1, with TRBD2 matching over 8 bases. The CDR3 length is 15 residues. Germline CDR1 and CDR2: DFQATT and SNEGSKA (reference sequence). Unmatched junction bases numbered 13, after V lost 5 bases and J lost 7 bases. The DNA for the CDR3 is TGCAGTGCTTTCGGTAGCGGGAATTCCTGGAATGAGCAGTTCTTC. Its protein product is CSAFGSGNSWNEQFF.

This clonotype was recorded a few times. The genes are TRBV7-9 and TRBJ1-4; D gene uncertain. From germline, CDR1 is SEHNR and CDR2 FQNEAQ (reference sequence). This CDR3 is built from 15 residues. V gave up 0 bases and J gave up 8 bases, with 13 bases separating them. The CDR3 spells CASSLAVAPREKLFF. In DNA form, the CDR3 reads TGTGCCAGCAGCTTAGCAGTCGCCCCTAGGGAAAAACTGTTTTTT.

The rearrangement joins TRBV10-3 to TRBJ2-3; TRBD1 matches at 7 bases. The CDR3 extends over 14 amino acids. Germline assignment: CDR1 ENHRY and CDR2 SYGVKD. The V gene end was trimmed by 4 bases and the J gene end by 2 bases; junction bases not matched to a gene: 3. The DNA of the CDR3 is TGTGCCATCAGTGGACAGGGAGTCACAGATACGCAGTATTTT. It encodes CAISGQGVTDTQYF.

This clonotype was seen ten or more times. The chain couples TRBV7-2 to TRBJ2-6, with TRBD1 as a possible D gene (7 bases). CDR1 is SGHTA, CDR2 FQGNSA, per germline. CDR3 length: 15 residues. V gave up 2 bases and J gave up 3 bases, with 8 bases separating them. The CDR3 DNA reads as TGTGCCAGCAGCTTACAGGGGGGTGGGGCCAACGTCCTGACTTTC. Translation gives CASSLQGGGANVLTF.

The chain uses TRBV7-2 and TRBJ1-6; D ambiguous. V was pared by 4 bases and J by 6 bases, with 4 bases between. This CDR3 is 12 amino acids long. The germline V gene has CDR1 SGHTA and CDR2 FQGNSA. The CDR3 loop is CASSWVNSPLHF. DNA for the CDR3: TGTGCCAGCAGCTGGGTTAATTCACCCCTCCACTTT. Filled out from reference TRBV7-2 and TRBJ1-6, the complete variable domain reads GAGVSQSPSNKVTEKGKDVELRCDPISGHTALYWYRQSLGQGLEFLIYFQGNSAPDKSGLPSDRFSAERTGGSVSTLTIQRTQQEDSAVYLCASSWVNSPLHFGNGTRLTVT.